This T cell receptor beta chain stems from a study of T cell repertoires in cytomegalovirus infection. Study summary: Researchers turned to recently identified HLA-C-restricted CMV epitopes as well as well-studied HLA-B-restricted ones. The public TCR beta signatures pointed to both CMV infection and matching HLA type.

A note on this clonotype: Antigen: not known.

Looked up from germline, CDR1 is DFQATT and CDR2 is SNEGSKA (reference sequence). The CDR3 loop spans 14 amino acids. V shed 6 bases, J shed 4 bases, and the junction held 10 bases outside the gene matches. TCRdb independently ran MiXCR on the reads; one entry per CDR3 protein. This repertoire shows 450,000 to 550,000 distinct CDR3 sequences, about two fifths found once; its top ten account for around 45%. The sample consisted of cultured PBMCs, taken from culture after CMV antigen stimulation. The chain employs TRBV20-1 and TRBJ1-2, with TRBD1 identical over 8 bases. The sequence derives from a human donor in good health (CMV status not recorded). Some clones in this sample may be carry-over from other donors' samples. CDR3 region: CSAYSGTGAYGYTF. In nucleotides, the CDR3 is TGCAGTGCGTATTCCGGGACAGGTGCCTATGGCTACACCTTC.